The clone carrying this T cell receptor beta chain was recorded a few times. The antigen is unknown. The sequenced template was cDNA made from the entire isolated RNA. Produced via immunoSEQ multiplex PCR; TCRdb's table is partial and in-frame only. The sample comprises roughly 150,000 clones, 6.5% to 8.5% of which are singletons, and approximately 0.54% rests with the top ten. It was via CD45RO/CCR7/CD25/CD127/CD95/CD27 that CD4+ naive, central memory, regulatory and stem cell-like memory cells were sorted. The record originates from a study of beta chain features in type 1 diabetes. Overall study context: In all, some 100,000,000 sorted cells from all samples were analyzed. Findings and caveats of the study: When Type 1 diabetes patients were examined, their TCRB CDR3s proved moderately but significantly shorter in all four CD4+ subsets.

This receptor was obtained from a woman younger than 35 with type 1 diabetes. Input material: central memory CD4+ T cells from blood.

The CDR3 DNA follows: TGTGCCAGCAGCGTTCACGACAGGACCACCTACGAGCAGTACTTC. Encoded protein: CASSVHDRTTYEQYF. This chain links TRBV9 with TRBJ2-7; the D gene is possibly TRBD1 (6 bases). The V end was cut by 2 bases, the J end by 2 bases, with 14 bases between. CDR1 and CDR2 (germline): SGDLS, YYNGEE. CDR3 length: 15 amino acids.